This TCR beta chain was sequenced in a study of blood T cells in healthy people across ages. Primers used in a second PCR of roughly 7 to 11 cycles were a sample-barcoded 5' primer and a J-beta primer mix. TCRdb reprocessed the 5' RACE reads via MiXCR and lists one record per CDR3 protein. The repertoire consists of around 780,000 distinct CDR3 sequences, with 45% to 70% occurring once and the leading ten covering 20% to 30%. Researchers report isolating at least 6 million PBMCs per sample. The CDR3 runs 14 residues. Germline CDR1 SQVTM, CDR2 ANQGSEA. V shed 7 bases and J shed 1 base, with 16 bases lying between them.

The chain employs TRBV29-1 and TRBJ2-5, with D tentatively TRBD2 (5 bases). The receptor was isolated from a man aged 40-49 years in good health. The sample was blood. The CDR3 DNA reads as TGCAGCGCCAAGGACTTCGGAAGCCAAGAGACCCAGTACTTC. This translates into CSAKDFGSQETQYF.